The T cell receptor beta chain under discussion was sequenced for a study of blood T cell repertoires in COVID-19. At the level of the study: Samples of COVID-19 (acute and convalescent) were obtained from the United States, Italy and Spain. The cDNA or gDNA used as material had been derived from T cells, B-cell-depleted T cells, or PBMCs.

Seattle-derived patients entered the study during active infection and were followed longitudinally. This CDR3 has 16 amino acids. CDR1 is MDHEN, CDR2 SYDVKM, per germline. Trimming took 9 bases from V and 4 from J; bases not matched to a gene: 14. In the study's own analysis: By means of reference gene primer amplification, nucleated cell counts were estimated. Profiling relied on immunoSEQ multiplex PCR, and the TCRdb table lists in-frame clones only, not all of them. V, J and clone size derive from that table, while D and trimming were established from the DNA sequence. The sample includes 250,000 to 350,000 clones, less than 85% of them seen just once.

V gene TRBV28 combines with J gene TRBJ1-1; the match to TRBD1 covers 10 bases. Sequencing was performed on peripheral blood. This receptor was obtained from a human donor with COVID-19, enrolled during active disease. The donor label of this sample is uncertain. CDR3: CASFPPGQGKGTEAFF. CDR3 nucleotide sequence: TGTGCCAGTTTCCCGCCGGGACAGGGGAAAGGCACTGAAGCTTTCTTT.